Described below is a single T cell receptor beta chain sequence and its context. Its cognate antigen is unknown. The germline gives CDR1 SGHDN, CDR2 FVKESK. Trimming shortened V by 1 base and J by 9 bases, and 15 bases separated the two germline ends. The CDR3 is made up of 14 amino acids. A second PCR, run for roughly 7 to 12 cycles, used a sample-barcoded 5' primer plus a J-beta primer mix. A tag from a template-switch adaptor with 12 random nucleotides marked each cDNA molecule. TCRdb re-analysed the 5' RACE reads in MiXCR, keeping a single row per CDR3 protein. The sample has approximately 800,000 distinct CDR3 sequences; 40% to 65% are singletons. The record originates from a study of blood T cells in healthy people across ages. Background on the study: Capture via template switching afforded approximately one barcoded beta molecule per two T cells. Whole-study results and caveats: Diversity estimates drawn from one million T cells were deemed underestimates. While age rose, TCR beta diversity per million T cells dropped in a roughly linear way.

This sequence joins TRBV14 and TRBJ2-5; tentatively, D is TRBD1 (6 bases). Sequencing input: blood. The source of this sequence is a man older than 75 in good health. In DNA form, the CDR3 reads TGTGCCAGCAGCCAAGTTCAGGGGTCAACGGCCCAGTACTTC. Protein: CASSQVQGSTAQYF.